The table lists the clone carrying this T cell receptor beta chain with many counts. The data are from a study of T-cell reconstitution after alpha-beta-depleted transplantation in children. This sample's TCRbeta library carried unique molecular identifier barcodes. TCRdb recomputed calls from the PCR reads with MiXCR, one row per CDR3 protein. The table records around 450,000 distinct CDR3 sequences, 10% to 13% of them present only once. V dropped 0 bases and J dropped 5; count of bases not matched to a gene: 14. CDR1 and CDR2 from the germline V gene are SGDLS and YYNGEE. This CDR3 is 17 amino acids long.

The input for sequencing was PBMCs, taken before TCRalphabeta/CD19-depleted stem cell transplant. The TCR comes from a child younger than 10 with inherited bone marrow failure, due to receive a stem cell transplant. This sequence joins TRBV9 and TRBJ2-7; 7 bases line up with TRBD2. CDR3 amino acids: CASSVGDLAARLDEQYF. The CDR3 bases are TGTGCCAGCAGCGTAGGGGATCTAGCGGCCCGTCTGGACGAGCAGTACTTC.